Many counts were recorded for the clone carrying this T cell receptor beta chain. Its antigen remains unknown. Amplification of TCR alpha and beta CDR3 regions from RNA used iRepertoire nested multiplex PCR. One-step reverse transcription and amplification started from approximately 100-400 ng of tissue mRNA or PBMC total RNA. One entry per CDR3 protein, called by TCRdb with MiXCR from the multiplex PCR reads. The sample has about 130,000 distinct CDR3 sequences, roughly 24% seen once. The entry originates in a study of glioma-infiltrating T cells. Notes on the study in general: Non-neoplastic patients had below-expected tissue-blood divergence, while all gliomas exceeded expectation. CDR3 overlap between tissue and blood was very small.

Germline values: CDR1 SGHRS, CDR2 YFSETQ. This CDR3 contains 15 residues. The V end lost 0 bases, the J end lost 1 base, and 8 bases lay between the germline ends. The clonotype was recovered from a human donor with low-grade glioma or glioblastoma, undergoing nonglioma brain surgery, or in good health (not recorded which). The J gene is TRBJ2-1, the V gene TRBV5-1; the D gene is possibly TRBD2 (6 bases). The sample consisted of glioma tissue, nonneoplastic brain tissue, or PBMCs (not recorded which). CDR3 coding DNA: TGCGCCAGCAGCTTGGGGGACTCTTCCTACAATGAGCAGTTCTTC. It encodes CASSLGDSSYNEQFF.